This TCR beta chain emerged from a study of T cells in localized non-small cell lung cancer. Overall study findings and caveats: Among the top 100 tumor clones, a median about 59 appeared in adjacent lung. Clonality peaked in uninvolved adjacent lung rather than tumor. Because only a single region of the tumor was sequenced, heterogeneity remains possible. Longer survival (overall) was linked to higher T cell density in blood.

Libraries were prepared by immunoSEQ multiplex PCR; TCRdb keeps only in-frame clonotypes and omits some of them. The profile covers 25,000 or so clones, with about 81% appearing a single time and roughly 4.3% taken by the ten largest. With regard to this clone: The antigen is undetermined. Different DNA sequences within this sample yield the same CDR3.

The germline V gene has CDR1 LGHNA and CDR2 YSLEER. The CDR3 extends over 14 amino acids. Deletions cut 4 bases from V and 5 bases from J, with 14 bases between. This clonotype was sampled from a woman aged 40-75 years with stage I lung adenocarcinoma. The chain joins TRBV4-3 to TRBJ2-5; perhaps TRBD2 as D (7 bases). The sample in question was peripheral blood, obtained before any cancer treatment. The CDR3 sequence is CASSRLTGGETQYF. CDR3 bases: TGCGCCAGCAGCCGTCTCACGGGGGGCGAGACCCAGTACTTC.